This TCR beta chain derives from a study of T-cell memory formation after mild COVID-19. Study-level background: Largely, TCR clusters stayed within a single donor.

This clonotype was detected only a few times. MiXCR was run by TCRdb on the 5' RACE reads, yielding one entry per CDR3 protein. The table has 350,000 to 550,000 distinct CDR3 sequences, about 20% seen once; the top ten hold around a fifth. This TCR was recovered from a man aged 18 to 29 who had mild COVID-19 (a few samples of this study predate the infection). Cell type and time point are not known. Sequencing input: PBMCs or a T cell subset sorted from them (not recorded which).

The CDR3 DNA sequence: TGTGCCAGCAGCTCTTCCGGGACAGGGTGGGAGCAGTACTTC. As protein: CASSSSGTGWEQYF. The chain recombines TRBV7-9 with TRBJ2-7; 9 bases match TRBD1. In germline, CDR1 is SEHNR, CDR2 FQNEAQ (reference sequence). This CDR3 region has 14 residues. The ends lost 4 bases at V and 7 bases at J; junction bases unmatched: 8.